This entry is about one T cell receptor beta chain. Its antigen is unknown. This sample was included in a study of cytomegalovirus exposure and HLA in healthy donors. Study-level results: In a later analysis, HLA-associated beta chains showed higher expansion and lower generation probabilities than comparable chains.

The PCR made use of 60 Vbeta and 13 Jbeta primers. Produced via immunoSEQ multiplex PCR; TCRdb's table is partial and in-frame only. The repertoire holds about 210,000 clones, with 70% to 80% as singletons. Material: PBMCs. The TCR was taken from a male donor in good health and CMV-seropositive.

DNA of the CDR3: TGTGCCAGAACCAGCGCTGAAGCTTTCTTT. As protein: CARTSAEAFF. V gene TRBV5-8 combines with J gene TRBJ1-1; D not resolved. Germline-derived CDR1 and CDR2 are SGHTS and YDEGEE. V lost 8 bases to trimming and J lost 6 bases, with 8 bases between them. The CDR3 has 10 amino acids.